This TCR beta chain emerged from a study of CD8+CD57+ T cells in acquired aplastic anemia. The overall study: The average for DNA from sorted CD4+ and CD8+ cells was approximately 3.2 ug.

For sequencing, patients were chosen who had shown expansion of CD8+CD57+ cells by flow cytometry. The CDR3 loop spans 17 amino acids. V lost 5 bases, J lost 3 bases, and 13 bases stayed unmatched. Germline CDR1 is MNHEY and CDR2 is SMNVEV (reference sequence). Genomic DNA constituted the template upon which TCR beta VDJ and CDR3 profiling was performed. TCRdb called the reads again in MiXCR, with one record for every CDR3 protein. The data contain 130,000 or so distinct CDR3 sequences, about 60% of them singletons. The specimen sequenced was sorted CD4+, CD8+, or CD8+CD57+ T cells (not recorded which) from PBMCs. The chain is built from TRBV27 and TRBJ2-7; 10 positions match TRBD1. This clonotype originated in a human donor with aplastic anemia. This CDR3 is CASSASDPGQGRYEQYF. The CDR3 DNA reads TGTGCCAGCAGTGCCTCAGACCCGGGACAGGGGCGCTACGAGCAGTACTTC.